Listed below are T cell receptor beta chains from one sample, sequenced in a study of vaccination effects on CD4 cells after COVID-19. Method: immunoSEQ multiplex PCR; TCRdb's copy keeps in-frame clones and lacks some. In the table there are some 23,000 clones, approximately 79% of which are singletons. For these receptors, no antigen is known. Sample: CD4+ T cells from PBMCs cultured with HCoV-229E spike peptides, taken after COVID-19 vaccination. These receptors came from a human donor who received a COVID-19 vaccine. The CDR3 runs from the conserved cysteine through the conserved F or W. Each record gives: clone size, J gene, D gene, V gene, CDR3 DNA, CDR3 protein. The D gene is left open where the match is weak. Size values are once, few and many counts, or a class for expanded clones, and some rows have none.

>-|TRBJ2-5|-|TRBV6-5
TGTGCCAGCAGTTACGCGGAAAAAGGTCCCCAAGAGACCCAGTACTTC
CASSYAEKGPQETQYF
>-|TRBJ1-1|-|TRBV23-1
TGCGCCAGCAGTCAAGAATTAACAGGGCTTCGGGCTGAAGCTTTCTTT
CASSQELTGLRAEAFF
>-|TRBJ1-1|-|TRBV30
TGTGCCTGGAGACGAACGATGAACACTGAAGCTTTCTTT
CAWRRTMNTEAFF
>-|TRBJ2-2|-|TRBV3-1/TRBV3-2
TGTGCCAGCTCTCAACTCACCGGGGAGCTGTTTTTT
CASSQLTGELFF
>few|TRBJ2-7|TRBD1|TRBV18
TGTGCCAGCTCACGTCGGGACAGCTCCTACGAGCAGTACTTC
CASSRRDSSYEQYF
>few|TRBJ1-6|-|TRBV21-1
TGTGCCAGCAGCATGCGGACAGGTCCCCCCCAAGTTCCCCTCCACTTT
CASSMRTGPPQVPLHF
>few|TRBJ2-1|-|TRBV24-1
TGTGCCACCTCCACCGGGACAACGATCTACAATGAGCAGTTCTTC
CATSTGTTIYNEQFF
>-|TRBJ1-1|TRBD1|TRBV11-3
TGTGCCAGCAGCTTGGGACAGGGGAGCACTGAAGCTTTCTTT
CASSLGQGSTEAFF
>-|TRBJ2-1|TRBD2|TRBV5-6
TGTGCCAGCAGCTTGAGTGGCGGGGGGCATGAGCAGTTCTTC
CASSLSGGGHEQFF
>-|TRBJ2-1|TRBD2|TRBV12-3/TRBV12-4
TGTGCCAGCAGCCGGGGGGTGAGTGAGCAGTTCTTC
CASSRGVSEQFF
>-|TRBJ2-5|TRBD2|TRBV6-5
TGTGCCAGCAGTTACGGCGGGAGCGACCAAGAGACCCAGTACTTC
CASSYGGSDQETQYF
>-|TRBJ2-7|-|TRBV3-1/TRBV3-2
TGTGCCAGCAGCCAAACAGGCTACGAGCAGTACTTC
CASSQTGYEQYF
>-|TRBJ1-1|TRBD1|TRBV27
TGTGCCAGCAGTTTCGGGACAGGGCCCATGAACACTGAAGCTTTCTTT
CASSFGTGPMNTEAFF
>-|TRBJ2-3|-|TRBV5-6
TGTGCCAGCAGCTTGGTAGTCTCTCCGACAGATACGCAGTATTTT
CASSLVVSPTDTQYF
>-|TRBJ1-4|TRBD1|TRBV7-8
TGTGCCAGCAGCTTCGGACAGGGTGAAAAACTGTTTTTT
CASSFGQGEKLFF
>few|TRBJ2-5|-|TRBV18
TGTGCCAGCTCACCACCGGCAGCCCAAGAGACCCAGTACTTC
CASSPPAAQETQYF
>-|TRBJ1-2|TRBD1|TRBV6-6
TGTGCCAGCAGCGACTCCGGACAGGGTATCTATGGCTACACCTTC
CASSDSGQGIYGYTF
>-|TRBJ2-7|-|TRBV12-3/TRBV12-4
TGTGCCAGCAGTAAGGGAGCCTACGAGCAGTACTTC
CASSKGAYEQYF
>few|TRBJ1-2|-|TRBV28
TGTGCCAGCAGTTTTCGGGACTATGGCTACACCTTC
CASSFRDYGYTF
>-|TRBJ1-2|-|TRBV6-6
TGTGCCAGCAGTTACGGTCAGGGAGTATTGGATTTGGGCTACACCTTC
CASSYGQGVLDLGYTF
>-|TRBJ2-3|-|TRBV19
TGTGCCAGTAGTACGTACGGGTATACGCAGTATTTT
CASSTYGYTQYF
>once|TRBJ2-3|TRBD2|TRBV6-1
TGTGCCAGCAGTGAAGCCGGGGGGGTGAAAGATACGCAGTATTTT
CASSEAGGVKDTQYF
>-|TRBJ1-2|-|TRBV5-4
TGTGCCAGCAGCTTAGGAACGGTGGGTTATGGCTACACCTTC
CASSLGTVGYGYTF
>-|TRBJ1-3|-|TRBV27
TGTGCCAGCAGTTCGGGGACAGGAAACACCATATATTTT
CASSSGTGNTIYF
>-|TRBJ2-1|-|TRBV3-1/TRBV3-2
TGTGCCAGCAGCCACCAAGTTGAGCAGTTCTTC
CASSHQVEQFF
>-|TRBJ1-5|-|TRBV5-1
TGCGCCAGCAGCTTGGGCAGCTATCAGCCCCAGCATTTT
CASSLGSYQPQHF
>once|TRBJ2-3|TRBD2|TRBV6-2/TRBV6-3
TGTGCCAGCAGTCCGCCACTAGCGGGGGGCCTAGATACGCAGTATTTT
CASSPPLAGGLDTQYF
>-|TRBJ1-5|-|TRBV6-1
TGTGCCAGCAGTGAAGGGACTTATAGCAATCAGCCCCAGCATTTT
CASSEGTYSNQPQHF
>-|TRBJ1-1|-|TRBV25-1
TGTGCCAGCAGCGTAGACAGTTTGAACACTGAAGCTTTCTTT
CASSVDSLNTEAFF
>-|TRBJ2-7|TRBD1|TRBV10-1
TGCGCCAGCAGTGAATTCATAGGGACAGGGGATAACGAGCAGTACTTC
CASSEFIGTGDNEQYF
>few|TRBJ1-5|-|TRBV12-5
TGTGCTAGTGGTTTGGTACTCGGGGATAGCAATCAGCCCCAGCATTTT
CASGLVLGDSNQPQHF
>once|TRBJ2-3|-|TRBV27
TGTGCCAGCAGTTTTTGGGGGCAGGGAGGTGACTCGAGCGTCCCAGATACGCAGTATTTT
CASSFWGQGGDSSVPDTQYF
>-|TRBJ1-5|TRBD1|TRBV7-6
TGTGCCAGCAGCCCATCGGCCGGGACAGTTTTTCATCAGCCCCAGCATTTT
CASSPSAGTVFHQPQHF
>-|TRBJ1-5|-|TRBV28
TGTGCCAGCAGAGGGCGGCAGCCCCAGCATTTT
CASRGRQPQHF
>-|TRBJ1-1|-|TRBV3-1/TRBV3-2
TGTGCCAGCAGCCTTGGCGAGGCGGTGAACACTGAAGCTTTCTTT
CASSLGEAVNTEAFF
>-|TRBJ2-5|-|TRBV25-1
TGTGCCAGCAGTGAGGGACTCCGGGGCGAGACCCAGTACTTC
CASSEGLRGETQYF
>-|TRBJ2-2|TRBD2|TRBV27
TGTGCCAGCAGAAGCGGGAGGAGCACCGGGGAGCTGTTTTTT
CASRSGRSTGELFF
>-|TRBJ1-1|-|TRBV6-1
TGTGCCAGCAGTGAGAGGGGCACTGAAGCTTTCTTT
CASSERGTEAFF
>once|TRBJ1-1|-|TRBV9
TGTGCCAGCAGCGCACCCTCTAACACTGAAGCTTTCTTT
CASSAPSNTEAFF
>once|TRBJ1-3|-|TRBV9
TGTGCCAGCAGCCTAGAACAGTCGCTCTCTGGAAACACCATATATTTT
CASSLEQSLSGNTIYF